A selection of T cell receptor beta chains follows, all from one sample in a study of CD8+CD57+ T cells in acquired aplastic anemia. TCRdb used MiXCR to reprocess the reads, holding one entry per CDR3 protein. The sample lists around 290,000 distinct CDR3 sequences, 56% occurring once. Sequencing was performed on sorted CD4+, CD8+, or CD8+CD57+ T cells (not recorded which) from PBMCs. Receptor source: a human donor with aplastic anemia. The CDR3 runs from the conserved cysteine through the conserved F or W. The D gene is left open where the match is weak.

TRBJ1-1	-	TRBV7-3	CASSFGPANTGAFF
TRBJ2-5	-	TRBV7-6	CASSQPTEFETQYF
TRBJ1-4	-	TRBV5-1	CASSLEGIQGKLFF
TRBJ2-3	TRBD2	TRBV6-4	CASRELAGTTDTQYF
TRBJ2-7	-	TRBV19	CASSPPGTNEQYF
TRBJ1-1	-	TRBV14	CASSQENRLSEAFF
TRBJ1-4	-	TRBV2	CASKVDPATNEKLFF
TRBJ2-1	-	TRBV7-3	CASSPMAGSEQFF
TRBJ2-3	-	TRBV7-9	CASTPPRAELTDTQYF
TRBJ2-7	-	TRBV5-1	CASSVAGAHEQYF
TRBJ2-3	-	TRBV20-1	CSARDRGYDRTDTQYF
TRBJ1-2	TRBD1	TRBV12-3/TRBV12-4	CASSPGQGLGYGYTF
TRBJ2-7	TRBD1	TRBV29-1	CSAQIRDRVHEQYF
TRBJ2-3	TRBD2	TRBV5-1	CASSSTSGGLSTDTQYF
TRBJ2-5	-	TRBV4-2	CASSQEGTGNGETQYF
TRBJ2-5	-	TRBV24-1	CATSDLTEETQYF
TRBJ2-7	TRBD2	TRBV20-1	CSATGLAGVGPSYEQYF
TRBJ2-7	TRBD2	TRBV10-2	CASSEIAGAAYEQYF
TRBJ2-7	TRBD2	TRBV20-1	CSARGGSEQYF
TRBJ2-7	-	TRBV19	CASSTREHSYEQYF
TRBJ2-7	TRBD1	TRBV20-1	CSATGQGWFEQYF
TRBJ2-7	TRBD1	TRBV7-9	CASSPQRSGTESYEQYF
TRBJ2-7	-	TRBV13	CASSPSTDIGYEQYF
TRBJ1-2	-	TRBV19	CASSQQVYGYTF
TRBJ2-1	TRBD1	TRBV10-3	CAISGTGTGNEQFF
TRBJ2-1	-	TRBV15	CATSRVSGEQFF
TRBJ2-7	-	TRBV24-1	CATTLAGSYEQYF
TRBJ1-3	-	TRBV9	CASSSRGSGNTIYF
TRBJ1-6	-	TRBV7-9	CASSLGTSPGINSPLHF
TRBJ2-7	-	TRBV9	CASSRGNEQYF
TRBJ2-3	-	TRBV12-3/TRBV12-4	CASSYSGVNTDTQYF
TRBJ2-3	TRBD2	TRBV7-3	CASSLGTSGSGTDTQYF
TRBJ1-2	-	TRBV5-1	CASSYTQGNYGYTF
TRBJ2-5	TRBD2	TRBV7-9	CASSPGLAEETQYF
TRBJ1-2	-	TRBV19	CATRDYGYTF